This T cell receptor beta chain is drawn from a study of T cells in Graves' hyperthyroidism and ophthalmopathy. Turning to the study itself: Peripheral blood sampling occurred at initial diagnosis, before any treatment. Notes on the study in general: Model predictions of ophthalmopathy came a median around 6.5 months before onset.

TCR beta CDR3 regions were amplified from RNA. A set of HTBI primers served as the primers for a first-round RT-PCR of the TCR CDR3. A single record per CDR3 protein comes from TCRdb applying MiXCR to the multiplex PCR reads. Of under 400,000 distinct CDR3 sequences in the sample, about 15% were seen once. The germline V and J ends were trimmed by 5 bases and 7 bases, with 18 bases remaining between them. The CDR3 runs to 14 residues. Germline V CDR1 and CDR2: GTSNPN, SVGIG (reference sequence). In this sample, this clonotype turned up many times. The antigen is undetermined. Patients aged 18 to 65 with hyperthyroidism were newly diagnosed, with duration under 2 months.

Sample: blood. This TCR derives from a woman aged 18-30 years with Graves' hyperthyroidism that later progressed to Graves' ophthalmopathy. The chain recombines TRBV30 with TRBJ1-5; D possibly corresponds to TRBD1 (5 bases). This chain's CDR3 is CAWPGPPEGQPQHF. The CDR3 coding sequence is TGTGCCTGGCCGGGACCTCCTGAGGGGCAGCCCCAGCATTTT.